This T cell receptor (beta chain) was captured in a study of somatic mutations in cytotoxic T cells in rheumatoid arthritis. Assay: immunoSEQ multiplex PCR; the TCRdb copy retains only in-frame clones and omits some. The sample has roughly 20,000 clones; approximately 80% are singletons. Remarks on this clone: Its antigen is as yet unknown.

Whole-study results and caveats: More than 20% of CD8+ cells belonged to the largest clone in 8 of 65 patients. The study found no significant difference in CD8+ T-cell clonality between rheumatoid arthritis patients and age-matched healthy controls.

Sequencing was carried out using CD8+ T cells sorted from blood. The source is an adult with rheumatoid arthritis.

CDR3 sequence (DNA): TGTGCCAGCAGTGGCCCCTCGAGCCGCGACAGGGAGGGTGAAAAACTGTTTTTT. This sequence encodes CASSGPSSRDREGEKLFF. This chain uses TRBV25-1 with TRBJ1-4; 7 nucleotides agree with TRBD1. Trimming at V came to 4 bases and at J to 7 bases, leaving 18 bases not matched to a gene. The CDR3 extends over 18 amino acids. Germline CDR1 is MGHDK and CDR2 is SYGVNS.